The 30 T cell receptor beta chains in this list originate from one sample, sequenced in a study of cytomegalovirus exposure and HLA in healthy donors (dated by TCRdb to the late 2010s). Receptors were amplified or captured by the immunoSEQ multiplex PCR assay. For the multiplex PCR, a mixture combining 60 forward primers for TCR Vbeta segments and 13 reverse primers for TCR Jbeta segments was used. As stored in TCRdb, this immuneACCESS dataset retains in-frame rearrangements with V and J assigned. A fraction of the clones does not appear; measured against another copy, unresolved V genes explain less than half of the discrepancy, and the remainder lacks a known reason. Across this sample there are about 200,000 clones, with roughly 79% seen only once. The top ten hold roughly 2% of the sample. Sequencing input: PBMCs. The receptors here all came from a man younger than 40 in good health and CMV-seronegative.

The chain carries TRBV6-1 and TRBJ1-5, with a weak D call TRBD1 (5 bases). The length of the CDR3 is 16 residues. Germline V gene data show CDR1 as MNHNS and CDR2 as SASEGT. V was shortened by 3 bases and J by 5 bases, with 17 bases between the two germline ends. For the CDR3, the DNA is TGTGCCAGCAGTGATTTGGGGCAGGGCTGGGATCAGCCCCAGCATTTT. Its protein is CASSDLGQGWDQPQHF.

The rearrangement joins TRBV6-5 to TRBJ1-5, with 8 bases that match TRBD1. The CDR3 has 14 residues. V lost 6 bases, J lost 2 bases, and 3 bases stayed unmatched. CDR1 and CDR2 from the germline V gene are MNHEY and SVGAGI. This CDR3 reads CASSQGQGNQPQHF. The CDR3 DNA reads TGTGCCAGCAGCCAGGGACAGGGCAATCAGCCCCAGCATTTT.

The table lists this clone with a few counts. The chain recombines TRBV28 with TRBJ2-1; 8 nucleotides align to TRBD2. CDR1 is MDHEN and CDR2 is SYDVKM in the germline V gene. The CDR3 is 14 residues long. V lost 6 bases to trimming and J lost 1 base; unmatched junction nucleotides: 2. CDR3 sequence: CASRAGGSYNEQFF. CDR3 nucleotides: TGTGCCAGCAGGGCGGGAGGTTCCTACAATGAGCAGTTCTTC.

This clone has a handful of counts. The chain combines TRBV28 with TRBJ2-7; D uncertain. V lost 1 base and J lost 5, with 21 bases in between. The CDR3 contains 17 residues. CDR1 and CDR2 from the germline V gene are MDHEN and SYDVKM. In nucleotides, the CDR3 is TGTGCCAGCAGTTTATTCGGCAGTTTATTGGGCTTTAACGAGCAGTACTTC. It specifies CASSLFGSLLGFNEQYF. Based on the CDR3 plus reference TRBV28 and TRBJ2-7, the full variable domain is DVKVTQSSRYLVKRTGEKVFLECVQDMDHENMFWYRQDPGLGLRLIYFSYDVKMKEKGDIPEGYSVSREKKERFSLILESASTNQTSMYLCASSLFGSLLGFNEQYFGPGTRLTVT.

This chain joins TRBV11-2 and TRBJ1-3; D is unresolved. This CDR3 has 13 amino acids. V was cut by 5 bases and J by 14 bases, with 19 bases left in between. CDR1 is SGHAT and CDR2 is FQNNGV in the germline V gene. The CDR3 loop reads CASSEDPGVSLYF. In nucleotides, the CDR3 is TGTGCCAGCAGCGAAGACCCCGGAGTCTCCCTATATTTT.

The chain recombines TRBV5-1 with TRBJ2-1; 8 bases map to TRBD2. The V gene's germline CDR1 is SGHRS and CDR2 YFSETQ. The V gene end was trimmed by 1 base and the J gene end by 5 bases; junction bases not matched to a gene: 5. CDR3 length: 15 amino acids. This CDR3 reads CASSLKGLVDNEQFF. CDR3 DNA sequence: TGCGCCAGCAGCTTGAAGGGACTAGTGGACAATGAGCAGTTCTTC.

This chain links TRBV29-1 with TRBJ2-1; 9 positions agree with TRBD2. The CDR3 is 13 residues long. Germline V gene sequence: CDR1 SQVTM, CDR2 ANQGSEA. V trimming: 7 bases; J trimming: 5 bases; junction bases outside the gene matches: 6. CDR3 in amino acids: CSARTSENNEQFF. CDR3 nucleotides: TGCAGCGCCCGGACTAGCGAGAACAATGAGCAGTTCTTC.

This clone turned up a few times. CDR3: CATSGTGNSYGYTF. DNA for the CDR3: TGTGCCACCTCCGGGACAGGGAATAGCTATGGCTACACCTTC. The chain joins TRBV27 to TRBJ1-2, with 9 bases fitting TRBD1. Trimming removed 10 bases from V and 4 bases from J; junction bases left unmatched: 10. CDR3 size: 14 residues. CDR1 MNHEY and CDR2 SMNVEV come from the germline V gene (reference sequence).

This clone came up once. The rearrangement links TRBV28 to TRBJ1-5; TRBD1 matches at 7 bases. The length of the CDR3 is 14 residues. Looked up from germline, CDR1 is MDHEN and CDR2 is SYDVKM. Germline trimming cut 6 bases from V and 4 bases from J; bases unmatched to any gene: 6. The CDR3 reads CASRIQGSNQPQHF. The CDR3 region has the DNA TGTGCCAGCAGGATACAGGGGTCGAATCAGCCCCAGCATTTT.

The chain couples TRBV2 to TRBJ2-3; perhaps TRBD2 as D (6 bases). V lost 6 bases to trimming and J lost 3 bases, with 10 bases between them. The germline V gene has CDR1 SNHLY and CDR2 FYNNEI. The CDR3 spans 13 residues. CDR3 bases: TGTGCCAGCAGCGAGGAGGGGACAGATACGCAGTATTTT. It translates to CASSEEGTDTQYF. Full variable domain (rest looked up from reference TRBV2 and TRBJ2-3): EPEVTQTPSHQVTQMGQEVILRCVPISNHLYFYWYRQILGQKVEFLVSFYNNEISEKSEIFDDQFSVERPDGSNFTLKIRSTKLEDSAMYFCASSEEGTDTQYFGPGTRLTVL.

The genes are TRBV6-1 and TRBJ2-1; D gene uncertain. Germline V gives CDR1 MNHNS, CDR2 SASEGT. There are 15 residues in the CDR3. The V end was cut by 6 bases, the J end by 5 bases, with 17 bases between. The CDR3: CASRGNRRVNNEQFF. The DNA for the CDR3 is TGTGCCAGCAGAGGTAACCGCCGGGTAAACAATGAGCAGTTCTTC.

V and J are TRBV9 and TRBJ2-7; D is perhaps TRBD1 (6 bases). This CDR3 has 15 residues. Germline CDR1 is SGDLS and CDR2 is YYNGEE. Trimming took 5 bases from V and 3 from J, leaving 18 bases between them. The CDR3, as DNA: TGTGCCAGCAGTATCACACAGGGTGACGGCTACGAGCAGTACTTC. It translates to CASSITQGDGYEQYF.

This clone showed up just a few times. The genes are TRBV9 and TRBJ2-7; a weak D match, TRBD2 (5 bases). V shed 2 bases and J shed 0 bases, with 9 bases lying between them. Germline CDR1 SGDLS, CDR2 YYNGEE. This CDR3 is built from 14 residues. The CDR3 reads CASSVGISSYEQYF. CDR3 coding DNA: TGTGCCAGCAGCGTCGGGATTAGCTCCTACGAGCAGTACTTC. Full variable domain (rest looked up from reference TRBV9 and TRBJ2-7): DSGVTQTPKHLITATGQRVTLRCSPRSGDLSVYWYQQSLDQGLQFLIQYYNGEERAKGNILERFSAQQFPDLHSELNLSSLELGDSALYFCASSVGISSYEQYFGPGTRLTVT.

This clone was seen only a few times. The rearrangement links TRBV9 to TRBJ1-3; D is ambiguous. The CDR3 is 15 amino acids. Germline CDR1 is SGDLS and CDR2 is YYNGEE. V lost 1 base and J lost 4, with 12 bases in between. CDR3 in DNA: TGTGCCAGCAGCGTAAGGGAGGGTCCAGGAAACACCATATATTTT. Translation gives CASSVREGPGNTIYF.

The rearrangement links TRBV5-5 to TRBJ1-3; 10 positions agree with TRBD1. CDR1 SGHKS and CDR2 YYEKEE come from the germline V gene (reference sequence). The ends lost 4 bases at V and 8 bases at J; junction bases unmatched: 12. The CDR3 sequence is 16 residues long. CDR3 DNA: TGTGCCAGCAGCACCGGGGGACAGGGGATTGGGCACACCATATATTTT. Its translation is CASSTGGQGIGHTIYF.

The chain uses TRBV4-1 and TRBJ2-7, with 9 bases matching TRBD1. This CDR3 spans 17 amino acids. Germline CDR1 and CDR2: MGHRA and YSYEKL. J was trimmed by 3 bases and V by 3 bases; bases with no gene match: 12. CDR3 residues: CASSQGVPGQGDYEQYF. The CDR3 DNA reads TGCGCCAGCAGCCAGGGCGTTCCGGGACAGGGTGACTACGAGCAGTACTTC.

In DNA form, the CDR3 reads TGCGCCAGCAGCTTGGAGGGACAGGGTAGAAAAGAGCAGTACTTC. It encodes CASSLEGQGRKEQYF. The chain joins TRBV5-1 to TRBJ2-7, with TRBD1 matching 9 bases. V was pared by 0 bases and J by 7 bases, with 8 bases of the junction left unmatched. This CDR3 has 15 residues. Germline assignment: CDR1 SGHRS and CDR2 YFSETQ.

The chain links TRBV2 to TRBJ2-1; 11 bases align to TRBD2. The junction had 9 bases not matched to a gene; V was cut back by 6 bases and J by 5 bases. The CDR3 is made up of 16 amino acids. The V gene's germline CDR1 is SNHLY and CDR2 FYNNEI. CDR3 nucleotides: TGTGCCAGCAGCTCCTCGGCTAGCGGGAGGCACAATGAGCAGTTCTTC. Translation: CASSSSASGRHNEQFF.

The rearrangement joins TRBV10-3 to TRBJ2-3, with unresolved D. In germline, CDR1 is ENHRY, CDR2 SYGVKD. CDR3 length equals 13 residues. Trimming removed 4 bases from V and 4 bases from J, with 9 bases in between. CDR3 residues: CAISVNSADTQYF. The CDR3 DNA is TGTGCCATCAGTGTCAACAGTGCAGATACGCAGTATTTT.

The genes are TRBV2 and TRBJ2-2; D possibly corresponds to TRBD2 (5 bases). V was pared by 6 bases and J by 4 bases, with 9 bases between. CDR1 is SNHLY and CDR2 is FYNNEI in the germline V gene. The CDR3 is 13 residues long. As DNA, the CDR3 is TGTGCCAGCAGACTAGGGTCCACCGGGGAGCTGTTTTTT. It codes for CASRLGSTGELFF.

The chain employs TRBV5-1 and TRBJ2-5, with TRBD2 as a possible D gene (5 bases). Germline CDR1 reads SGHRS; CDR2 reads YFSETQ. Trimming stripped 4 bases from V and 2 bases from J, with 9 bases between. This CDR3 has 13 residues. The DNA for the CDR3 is TGCGCCAGCAGCAAAAGACTACAAGAGACCCAGTACTTC. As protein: CASSKRLQETQYF.

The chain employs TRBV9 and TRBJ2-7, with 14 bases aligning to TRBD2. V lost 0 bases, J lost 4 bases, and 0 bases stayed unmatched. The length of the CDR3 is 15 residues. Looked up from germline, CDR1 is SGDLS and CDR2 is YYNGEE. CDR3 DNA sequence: TGTGCCAGCAGCGTAGGGACTAGCGGGAGGTACGAGCAGTACTTC. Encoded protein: CASSVGTSGRYEQYF.

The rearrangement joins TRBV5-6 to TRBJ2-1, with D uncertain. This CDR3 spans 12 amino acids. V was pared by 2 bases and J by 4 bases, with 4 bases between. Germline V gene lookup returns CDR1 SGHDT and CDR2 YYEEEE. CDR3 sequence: CASSFGYNEQFF. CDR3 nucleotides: TGTGCCAGCAGCTTCGGGTACAATGAGCAGTTCTTC.

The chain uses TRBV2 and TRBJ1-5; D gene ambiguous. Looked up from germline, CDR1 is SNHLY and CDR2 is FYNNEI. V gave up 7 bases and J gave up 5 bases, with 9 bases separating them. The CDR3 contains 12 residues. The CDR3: CASTDGDQPQHF. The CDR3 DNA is TGTGCCAGCACCGACGGGGATCAGCCCCAGCATTTT.

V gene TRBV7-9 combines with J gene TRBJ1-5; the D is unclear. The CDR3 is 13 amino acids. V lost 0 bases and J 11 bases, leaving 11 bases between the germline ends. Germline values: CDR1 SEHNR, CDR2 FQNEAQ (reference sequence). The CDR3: CASSLAFETTQHF. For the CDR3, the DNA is TGTGCCAGCAGCTTAGCATTTGAGACAACCCAGCATTTT. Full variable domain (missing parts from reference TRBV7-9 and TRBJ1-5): DTGVSQNPRHKITKRGQNVTFRCDPISEHNRLYWYRQTLGQGPEFLTYFQNEAQLEKSRLLSDRFSAERPKGSFSTLEIQRTEQGDSAMYLCASSLAFETTQHFGDGTRLSIL.

CDR3 in amino acids: CASRQSGRAYEQYF. The CDR3 DNA reads as TGTGCCAGCCGCCAGAGCGGGAGGGCCTACGAGCAGTACTTC. This chain connects TRBV11-2 to TRBJ2-5; 10 bases map to TRBD2. The assigned J gene may be wrong: the sequence end matches TRBJ2-7 better. Germline V gives CDR1 SGHAT, CDR2 FQNNGV. The CDR3 totals 14 residues.

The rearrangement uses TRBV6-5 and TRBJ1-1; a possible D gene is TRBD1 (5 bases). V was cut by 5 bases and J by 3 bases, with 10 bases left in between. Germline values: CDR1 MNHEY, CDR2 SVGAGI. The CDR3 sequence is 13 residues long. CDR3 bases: TGTGCCAGCAGTCCGCGACAGTACACTGAAGCTTTCTTT. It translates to CASSPRQYTEAFF.

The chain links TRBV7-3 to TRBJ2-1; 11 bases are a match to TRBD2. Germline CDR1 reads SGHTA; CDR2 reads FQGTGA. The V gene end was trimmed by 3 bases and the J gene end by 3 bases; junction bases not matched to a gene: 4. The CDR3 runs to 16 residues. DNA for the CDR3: TGTGCCAGCAGCTTGCTCGGGACTAGCGGCTACAATGAGCAGTTCTTC. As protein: CASSLLGTSGYNEQFF.

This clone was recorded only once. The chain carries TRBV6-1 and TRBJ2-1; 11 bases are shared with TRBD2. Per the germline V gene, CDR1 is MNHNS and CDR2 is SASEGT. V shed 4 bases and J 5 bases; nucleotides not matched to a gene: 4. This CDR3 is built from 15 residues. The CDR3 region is CASSVAGGGNNEQFF. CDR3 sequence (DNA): TGTGCCAGCAGTGTAGCGGGAGGGGGGAACAATGAGCAGTTCTTC.

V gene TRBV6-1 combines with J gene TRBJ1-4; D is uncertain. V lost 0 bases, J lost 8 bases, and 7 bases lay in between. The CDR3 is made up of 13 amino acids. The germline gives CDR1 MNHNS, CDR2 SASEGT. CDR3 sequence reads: CASSEALREKLFF. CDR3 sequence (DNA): TGTGCCAGCAGTGAAGCTCTACGGGAAAAACTGTTTTTT.